This T cell receptor (beta chain) was retrieved from a study of tumor-infiltrating lymphocytes in localized non-small cell lung cancer. Study at large: Resected tumor was paired with non-adjacent uninvolved lung from the same patient.

Sequencing was performed with immunoSEQ multiplex PCR; in TCRdb, only in-frame clones are kept and a portion is missing. This table has around 12,000 clones, 66% appearing once. Germline V CDR1 and CDR2: MGHRA, YSYEKL. The CDR3 contains 18 residues. V was shortened by 1 base and J by 5 bases, with 23 bases between the two germline ends. The sequenced sample consisted of lung tumor tissue. The chain combines TRBV4-1 with TRBJ1-1; D uncertain. The TCR comes from a human donor with non-small cell lung cancer. The CDR3 DNA sequence: TGCGCCAGCAGCCAAGGTTTGATTGTGGGGATTGGTTTAACTGAAGCTTTCTTT. It specifies CASSQGLIVGIGLTEAFF.